The clone carrying this TCR beta chain is a singleton in its sample. Its antigen is unknown. The same CDR3 can be traced to other DNA sequences in this sample. The PCR made use of 60 Vbeta and 13 Jbeta primers. Profiling relied on immunoSEQ multiplex PCR, and the TCRdb table lists in-frame clones only, not all of them. The table lists 100,000 to 140,000 clones, around 74% of them singletons. V dropped 4 bases and J dropped 5; count of bases not matched to a gene: 4. The CDR3 contains 14 residues. Germline V gene sequence: CDR1 SGHRS, CDR2 YFSETQ. The source of the sample is a study of cytomegalovirus exposure and HLA in healthy donors. Study at large: Roughly 77 million unique TCRs from HLA-typed donors made up an early data release. Most genotyped donors, roughly 83% of 398, had Caucasian-associated genetic ancestry. Study results and limitations: The study listed 164 cytomegalovirus-associated TCR beta chains. TRBV6-2, TRBV6-3 and some other V segments were unresolvable in 87-base-pair reads.

Sequencing used PBMCs. The receptor was derived from a woman between 40 and 55 years old in good health and CMV-seropositive. J is TRBJ2-2 and V is TRBV5-1; TRBD1 matches at 8 bases. CDR3 amino acids: CASSPGQGTGELFF. The CDR3 region has the DNA TGCGCCAGCAGCCCTGGACAGGGAACCGGGGAGCTGTTTTTT.